Shown below are 15 T cell receptor beta chains from a single sample sequenced in a study of CD8 T cells in ankylosing spondylitis. MiXCR was run by TCRdb on the 5' RACE reads, yielding one entry per CDR3 protein. The data contain more than 150,000 distinct CDR3 sequences, roughly 20% of them singletons. Sequences were obtained from blood, either unsorted or a sorted T cell fraction (not recorded which). All receptors derive from a male donor aged 10 to 30 with ankylosing spondylitis or in good health (not recorded which).

In its sample, this clonotype was seen many times. The V call is TRBV5-1, the J call TRBJ2-5, with D perhaps matching TRBD1 (6 bases). CDR3 length: 14 residues. Germline assignment: CDR1 SGHRS and CDR2 YFSETQ. The V end lost 3 bases, the J end lost 4 bases, and 13 bases lay between the germline ends. In DNA form, the CDR3 reads TGCGCCAGCAGCTCCAGGGGCGGGCGAGAGACCCAGTACTTC. The encoded protein is CASSSRGGRETQYF.

This clonotype was counted many times. V gene TRBV9 combines with J gene TRBJ2-1; D may be TRBD2 (5 bases). Germline V gives CDR1 SGDLS, CDR2 YYNGEE. The CDR3 is 14 amino acids. With 0 bases removed from V and 7 bases from J, the gap between germline ends came to 11 bases. In DNA form, the CDR3 reads TGTGCCAGCAGCGTAGGGGGAGTACAAAATGAGCAGTTCTTC. Encoded protein: CASSVGGVQNEQFF.

This clonotype was counted ten times or more. V is TRBV27 and J is TRBJ1-4; the D is unclear. Trimming stripped 5 bases from V and 4 bases from J, with 11 bases between. The CDR3 extends over 14 amino acids. Germline V gene sequence: CDR1 MNHEY, CDR2 SMNVEV (reference sequence). CDR3 bases: TGTGCCAGCAGTCTCATAGGCTTTAATGAAAAACTGTTTTTT. Translated: CASSLIGFNEKLFF.

This clonotype was counted many times. The chain employs TRBV29-1 and TRBJ2-6; the D is unclear. The CDR3 loop spans 18 amino acids. V was shortened by 0 bases and J by 2 bases, with 17 bases between the two germline ends. Germline CDR1 SQVTM, CDR2 ANQGSEA. The chain's CDR3 is CSVEDPAKRLTGANVLTF. The CDR3 DNA follows: TGCAGCGTTGAAGATCCGGCGAAGAGGCTAACTGGGGCCAACGTCCTGACTTTC.

In this sample, this clonotype turned up many times. The rearrangement links TRBV6-2 or TRBV6-3 to TRBJ2-1, with 9 nucleotides matching TRBD2. The germline gives CDR1 MNHEY, CDR2 SVGEGT. The CDR3 sequence is 13 residues long. V lost 7 bases and J lost 6; bases outside the gene matches: 4. The CDR3 nucleotides are TGTGCCAGCAAACTAGCGGGCGTCAATGAGCAGTTCTTC. Amino acids: CASKLAGVNEQFF.

The chain recombines TRBV10-3 with TRBJ2-1; D gene unclear. CDR1 ENHRY and CDR2 SYGVKD come from the germline V gene. The CDR3 sequence is 16 residues long. Between the trimmed V and J ends, which lost 0 bases and 4 bases, there was a span of 13 bases. The CDR3 nucleotides are TGTGCCATCAGTGAGTCCCCCTCGACTTCGTACAATGAGCAGTTCTTC. Residues: CAISESPSTSYNEQFF.

This clonotype was counted many times. The CDR3 region is CSASRREGTDTQYF. The DNA for the CDR3 is TGCAGTGCTAGTAGGCGGGAGGGAACAGATACGCAGTATTTT. V and J are TRBV20-1 and TRBJ2-3, with 9 bases matching TRBD2. Trimming cost V 3 bases and J 3 bases; bases outside gene matches: 4. The CDR3 is 14 residues long. Germline V gene lookup returns CDR1 DFQATT and CDR2 SNEGSKA (reference sequence).

This clonotype was seen ten or more times. V usage is TRBV18 and J usage is TRBJ2-7, with 8 bases lining up with TRBD2. The length of the CDR3 is 15 residues. V gave up 3 bases and J gave up 5 bases; unmatched junction bases: 9. The germline gives CDR1 KGHSH, CDR2 LQKENI. The CDR3 spells CASSPDTGTSNEQYF. The CDR3 coding sequence is TGTGCCAGCTCACCGGACACCGGGACTAGTAACGAGCAGTACTTC.

J is TRBJ2-6 and V is TRBV29-1; D unclear. V lost 0 bases and J lost 6, with 12 bases in between. The CDR3 consists of 15 residues. CDR1 and CDR2 from the germline V gene are SQVTM and ANQGSEA. This CDR3 is CSVEDLKSEANVLTF. CDR3 in DNA: TGCAGCGTTGAAGATCTCAAGAGTGAGGCCAACGTCCTGACTTTC.

This clonotype was counted ten times or more. The rearrangement uses TRBV7-8 and TRBJ2-7; D is unclear. The CDR3 spans 15 residues. Germline V gives CDR1 SGHVS, CDR2 FQNEAQ. The ends were cut back, 1 base at V and 0 bases at J, with 10 bases in the middle. CDR3 sequence (DNA): TGTGCCAGCAGCTTAGGGGCAGCGAGCTCCTACGAGCAGTACTTC. It translates to CASSLGAASSYEQYF.

J is TRBJ2-1 and V is TRBV25-1, with TRBD2 identical over 7 bases. This CDR3 is 11 amino acids long. Germline-derived CDR1 and CDR2 are MGHDK and SYGVNS. For the CDR3, the DNA is TGTGGAGCTAGCGGAGACAATGAGCAGTTCTTC. It translates to CGASGDNEQFF.

This clonotype was seen a few times. V usage is TRBV3-1 and J usage is TRBJ2-7; 8 positions match TRBD2. The CDR3 contains 16 residues. The trim removed 0 bases at V and 2 bases at J, leaving 6 bases unmatched. Germline assignment: CDR1 LGHDT and CDR2 YNNKEL (reference sequence). CDR3 protein: CASSQDRLAGPYEQYF. In nucleotides, the CDR3 is TGTGCCAGCAGCCAAGATCGGCTAGCGGGCCCCTACGAGCAGTACTTC.

This clonotype has at least ten counts. The chain is built from TRBV7-3 and TRBJ2-3; TRBD2 matches at 8 bases. The J segment lost 4 bases and the V segment lost 7 bases, leaving 7 bases of the junction unmatched. The CDR3 runs to 14 residues. Per germline, CDR1 SGHTA and CDR2 FQGTGA. The CDR3 spells CASKLRGGADTQYF. The CDR3 DNA sequence: TGTGCCAGCAAACTCCGGGGGGGCGCAGATACGCAGTATTTT.

In its sample, this clonotype was seen many times. J is TRBJ2-3 and V is TRBV6-2 or TRBV6-3; 8 nucleotides line up with TRBD1. The CDR3 is 15 amino acids. V was clipped by 6 bases and J by 1 base; unmatched bases: 6. Germline V gives CDR1 MNHEY, CDR2 SVGEGT. The CDR3 here is CASSYRGSGTDTQYF. CDR3 in DNA: TGTGCCAGCAGCTACAGGGGGTCCGGCACAGATACGCAGTATTTT.

The chain joins TRBV6-4 to TRBJ1-1; TRBD1 is a possible D gene (5 bases). V was cut by 5 bases and J by 1 base, with 11 bases left in between. The germline gives CDR1 MRHNA, CDR2 SNTAGT. The CDR3 length is 14 residues. This CDR3 is CASSPRVGNTEAFF. The CDR3 nucleotides are TGTGCCAGCAGTCCCAGGGTGGGGAACACTGAAGCTTTCTTT.